This T cell receptor beta chain comes out of a study of Ad26.COV2.S vaccination and SARS-CoV-2 variants. The treatment was: some 19 received Ad26.COV2.S at low or high dose, single or two shots; roughly five received placebo; per-sample allocation not given. On day 63 after the first injection, vaccine and placebo recipients gave samples. Germline V gives CDR1 SGHAT, CDR2 FQNNGV. This CDR3 is built from 15 residues. Trimming took off 2 bases at V and 4 bases at J, with 12 bases between the two ends. Assay used: immunoSEQ multiplex PCR; TCRdb lists only in-frame clones, some missing. The sample carries about 400,000 clones, 70% to 90% recorded once.

This chain uses TRBV11-2 with TRBJ1-5; tentative D call: TRBD1 (5 bases). This clonotype originated in a person between 18 and 60 years old who received the Ad26.COV2.S COVID-19 vaccine or a placebo. The material sequenced was peripheral blood, taken in a trial of Ad26.COV2.S vaccine versus placebo. The CDR3 sequence: CASSLFPGLNQPQHF. As DNA, the CDR3 is TGTGCCAGCAGCTTATTTCCAGGGTTGAATCAGCCCCAGCATTTT.